This T cell receptor beta chain comes out of a study of beta chain features in type 1 diabetes. Expressed TCRB transcripts got sequenced, as all isolated RNA was reverse transcribed. Here immunoSEQ multiplex PCR was the method, and the copy in TCRdb shows in-frame clones only, minus some. The sample has under 250,000 clones, about 30% seen once. V lost 3 bases to trimming and J lost 2 bases, with 13 bases between them. Germline V gives CDR1 SSHAT, CDR2 FNYEAQ (reference sequence). This CDR3 is 15 amino acids long. This clone showed up just once. No antigen is known for it. Broader study findings: Lower insertion and higher deletion counts appeared at VDJ junctions in type 1 diabetes patients. Type 1 diabetes patients had TCRB CDR3s that were shorter (moderately but significantly so) in all four CD4+ subsets.

The chain combines TRBV7-7 with TRBJ2-5, with D possibly called TRBD1 or TRBD2 (7 bases each). Sequencing used central memory CD4+ T cells from blood. This receptor was identified in a man between 25 and 39 years old in good health. The CDR3 DNA is TGTGCCAGCAGCTTGGGGAGGGGGCAGCAAGAGACCCAGTACTTC. Translating gives CASSLGRGQQETQYF.